The 23 T cell receptor beta chains below all came from one sample that was sequenced in a study of monozygotic twins with inflammatory bowel disease. TCRdb reprocessed the 5' RACE reads and stores each CDR3 protein as one record, lacking DNA. This table lists fewer than 550,000 distinct CDR3 sequences. Source material: blood. The receptors originated from a human donor with ulcerative colitis or Crohn's disease, or a healthy co-twin of an affected twin (not recorded which).

V usage is TRBV10-3 and J usage is TRBJ2-7. The germline V gene has CDR1 ENHRY and CDR2 SYGVKD. The CDR3 is 13 amino acids. The CDR3 sequence: CAISEGVPYEQYF.

V is TRBV15 and J is TRBJ1-4; absent DNA, TCRdb's TRBD1 call cannot be checked. Germline CDR1 reads LNHNV; CDR2 reads YYDKDF (reference sequence). The CDR3 runs to 15 residues. The CDR3 loop reads CATSGGTPGIEKLFF. The whole variable domain, remainder taken from reference TRBV15 and TRBJ1-4, is DAMVIQNPRYQVTQFGKPVTLSCSQTLNHNVMYWYQQKSSQAPKLLFHYYDKDFNNEADTPDNFQSRRPNTSFCFLDIRSPGLGDTAMYLCATSGGTPGIEKLFFGSGTQLSVL.

The chain links TRBV27 to TRBJ1-2; with no DNA, the TCRdb D assignment of TRBD1 cannot be verified. From germline, CDR1 is MNHEY and CDR2 SMNVEV (reference sequence). The CDR3 totals 16 residues. Here the CDR3 reads CASSRTGELANYGYTF.

The V call is TRBV15, the J call TRBJ2-7; TCRdb's D call of TRBD1 is untestable without DNA. This CDR3 region has 20 residues. Germline V gives CDR1 LNHNV, CDR2 YYDKDF (reference sequence). This CDR3 reads CATSTPVGGSTGASSYEQYF. The full variable domain, its missing parts supplied by reference TRBV15 and TRBJ2-7, is DAMVIQNPRYQVTQFGKPVTLSCSQTLNHNVMYWYQQKSSQAPKLLFHYYDKDFNNEADTPDNFQSRRPNTSFCFLDIRSPGLGDTAMYLCATSTPVGGSTGASSYEQYFGPGTRLTVT.

The CDR3 protein is CASSLPHVDEQFF. V is TRBV7-2 and J is TRBJ2-1. Germline V gene sequence: CDR1 SGHTA, CDR2 FQGNSA. This CDR3 region has 13 residues.

This chain uses TRBV5-1 with TRBJ2-1; TCRdb gives TRBD1 as the D gene, but with no DNA this cannot be confirmed. The germline CDR1 and CDR2 sequences are SGHRS and YFSETQ. The CDR3 runs 16 residues. CDR3 loop: CASRPTGTGGSNEQFF.

This clonotype counts as medium-sized by frequency. The gene calls are TRBV5-5 and TRBJ2-1; TCRdb names TRBD1, which stays unverified in the absence of DNA. Germline CDR1 is SGHKS and CDR2 is YYEKEE (reference sequence). CDR3 length: 16 residues. CDR3: CASSPGPLSSYNEQFF. Variable domain in full (rest from reference TRBV5-5 and TRBJ2-1): DAGVTQSPTHLIKTRGQQVTLRCSPISGHKSVSWYQQVLGQGPQFIFQYYEKEERGRGNFPDRFSARQFPNYSSELNVNALLLGDSALYLCASSPGPLSSYNEQFFGPGTRLTVL.

CDR3 loop: CSASGGRDLPRNEQFF. The chain carries TRBV20-1 and TRBJ2-1; TCRdb calls TRBD1, which cannot be checked without DNA. Germline CDR1 DFQATT, CDR2 SNEGSKA (reference sequence). This CDR3 is built from 16 residues.

This sequence joins TRBV7-9 and TRBJ2-3. The CDR3 covers 13 residues. Germline CDR1 reads SEHNR; CDR2 reads FQNEAQ (reference sequence). This chain's CDR3 is CASSLGRHNTQYF.

The chain is built from TRBV6-1 and TRBJ1-1. Germline V gene data show CDR1 as MNHNS and CDR2 as SASEGT. This CDR3 contains 11 residues. CDR3 sequence: CASIWETEAFF.

This chain uses TRBV5-1 with TRBJ2-5; absent DNA, TCRdb's TRBD1 call cannot be checked. The CDR3 runs to 13 residues. In germline, CDR1 is SGHRS, CDR2 YFSETQ. CDR3 region: CASSFRERETQYF. Full variable domain (missing parts from reference TRBV5-1 and TRBJ2-5): KAGVTQTPRYLIKTRGQQVTLSCSPISGHRSVSWYQQTPGQGLQFLFEYFSETQRNKGNFPGRFSGRQFSNSRSEMNVSTLELGDSALYLCASSFRERETQYFGPGTRLLVL.

The chain has TRBV5-1 and TRBJ1-1; TCRdb calls TRBD1, which cannot be checked without DNA. This CDR3 contains 15 residues. Germline V gives CDR1 SGHRS, CDR2 YFSETQ. The CDR3: CASSFRGQQNTEAFF.

The genes are TRBV5-5 and TRBJ1-2; the D call from TCRdb, TRBD1, cannot be confirmed without DNA. Per germline, CDR1 SGHKS and CDR2 YYEKEE (reference sequence). This CDR3 is built from 15 residues. The CDR3 region is CASSPLTGSLDGYTF.

The chain is built from TRBV6-1 and TRBJ1-1; TCRdb reports TRBD1, a call that lacks DNA to check it against. The length of the CDR3 is 15 residues. Germline assignment: CDR1 MNHNS and CDR2 SASEGT. CDR3 sequence reads: CASRPLEIRGTEAFF.

The V call is TRBV20-1, the J call TRBJ1-4; TCRdb calls TRBD1, which cannot be checked without DNA. From germline, CDR1 is DFQATT and CDR2 SNEGSKA (reference sequence). This CDR3 contains 13 residues. The CDR3 is CSAPGETREKLFF.

The genes are TRBV20-1 and TRBJ2-1; TCRdb's D call of TRBD2 is untestable without DNA. CDR1 and CDR2 from the germline V gene are DFQATT and SNEGSKA (reference sequence). There are 16 residues in the CDR3. The CDR3 loop is CSARGLAGGRLNEQFF.

The rearrangement joins TRBV6-5 to TRBJ1-2. The CDR3 contains 15 residues. CDR1 and CDR2 from the germline V gene are MNHEY and SVGAGI. The CDR3 reads CASSYNRKTNYGYTF.

The chain combines TRBV5-1 with TRBJ2-1; TCRdb gives TRBD2 as the D gene, but with no DNA this cannot be confirmed. CDR1 and CDR2 from the germline V gene are SGHRS and YFSETQ. This CDR3 spans 15 amino acids. The CDR3 protein is CASSIGTSGSYEQFF.

This chain links TRBV20-1 with TRBJ1-5. CDR3 length: 14 amino acids. Germline values: CDR1 DFQATT, CDR2 SNEGSKA (reference sequence). The CDR3 is CSAREGSGNQPQHF.

The chain employs TRBV6-8 and TRBJ2-7; the TCRdb call, TRBD1, lacks DNA for checking. This CDR3 spans 15 amino acids. CDR1 and CDR2 from the germline V gene are MNHGY and SAAAGT. CDR3 protein: CASSYQTGRTYEQYF.

The V call is TRBV11-2, the J call TRBJ1-6; TCRdb selects TRBD1, and the lack of DNA leaves this call unchecked. This CDR3 spans 18 amino acids. The V gene's germline CDR1 is SGHAT and CDR2 FQNNGV. CDR3 residues: CASSHNQTPGTMRSPLHF. The entire variable domain, with the rest obtained from reference TRBV11-2 and TRBJ1-6, is as follows: EAGVAQSPRYKIIEKRQSVAFWCNPISGHATLYWYQQILGQGPKLLIQFQNNGVVDDSQLPKDRFSAERLKGVDSTLKIQPAKLEDSAVYLCASSHNQTPGTMRSPLHFGNGTRLTVT.

CDR3 in amino acids: CSARPAAFPEAFF. The chain employs TRBV20-1 and TRBJ1-1. CDR3 length equals 13 residues. Germline CDR1 DFQATT, CDR2 SNEGSKA (reference sequence).

The CDR3 sequence: CASSFTDFSRTGNTYEQYF. The J gene is TRBJ2-7, the V gene TRBV11-2; TCRdb outputs TRBD1, but without DNA this stays unchecked. CDR3 size: 19 residues. Germline V lookup: CDR1 SGHAT, CDR2 FQNNGV.